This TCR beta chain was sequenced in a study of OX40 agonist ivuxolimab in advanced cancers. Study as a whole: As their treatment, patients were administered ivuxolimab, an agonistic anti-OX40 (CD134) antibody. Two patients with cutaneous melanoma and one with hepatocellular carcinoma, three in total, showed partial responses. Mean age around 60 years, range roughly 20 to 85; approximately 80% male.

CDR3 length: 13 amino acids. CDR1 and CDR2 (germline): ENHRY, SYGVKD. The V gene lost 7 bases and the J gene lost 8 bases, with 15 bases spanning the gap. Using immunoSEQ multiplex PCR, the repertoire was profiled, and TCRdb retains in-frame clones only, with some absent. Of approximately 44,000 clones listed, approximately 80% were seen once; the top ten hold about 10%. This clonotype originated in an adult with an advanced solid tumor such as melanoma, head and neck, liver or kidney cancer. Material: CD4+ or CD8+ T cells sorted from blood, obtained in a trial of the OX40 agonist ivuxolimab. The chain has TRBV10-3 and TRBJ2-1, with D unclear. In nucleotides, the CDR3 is TGTGCCATCAATGTCGGGTCGAGAGATGAGCAGTTCTTC. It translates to CAINVGSRDEQFF.